The 9 T cell receptor beta chains given below trace back to one sample, sequenced in a study of glioma-infiltrating T cells after dendritic cell vaccination. This table comes from immunoSEQ multiplex PCR, and its TCRdb copy is limited to in-frame clones, with some not included. The sample includes some 70,000 clones, about four fifths seen only once; the top ten take under 8%. Sequencing used blood, obtained before dendritic cell vaccination. Receptors originate from a human donor with glioblastoma.

This chain joins TRBV6-6 and TRBJ1-1; maybe TRBD1 (6 bases). The CDR3 is 15 amino acids. Between the trimmed V and J ends, which lost 5 bases and 0 bases, there was a span of 13 bases. Looked up from germline, CDR1 is MNHNY and CDR2 is SVGAGI (reference sequence). The CDR3 here is CASSRSDRLNTEAFF. The CDR3 coding sequence is TGTGCCAGCAGTCGTTCGGACAGATTGAACACTGAAGCTTTCTTT.

The V call is TRBV15, the J call TRBJ2-1; possibly TRBD1 for D (6 bases). V shed 5 bases and J shed 11 bases, with 22 bases lying between them. There are 15 residues in the CDR3. From germline, CDR1 is LNHNV and CDR2 YYDKDF (reference sequence). The CDR3 reads CATSPRQAQITKQFF. CDR3 DNA sequence: TGTGCCACCAGCCCCCGACAGGCCCAGATCACCAAGCAGTTCTTC. Looking up the rest from reference TRBV15 and TRBJ2-1 gives the full variable domain: DAMVIQNPRYQVTQFGKPVTLSCSQTLNHNVMYWYQQKSSQAPKLLFHYYDKDFNNEADTPDNFQSRRPNTSFCFLDIRSPGLGDTAMYLCATSPRQAQITKQFFGPGTRLTVL.

This clone was seen more than once but under ten times. The chain combines TRBV6-6 with TRBJ1-4; D is ambiguous. There are 12 residues in the CDR3. The V gene lost 0 bases and the J gene lost 8 bases, with 4 bases spanning the gap. Germline V gene lookup returns CDR1 MNHNY and CDR2 SVGAGI (reference sequence). CDR3 sequence reads: CASSYSEEKLFF. The CDR3 bases are TGTGCCAGCAGTTACTCCGAGGAAAAACTGTTTTTT.

This clone has only one observation. Distinct nucleotide sequences in the sample also encode this CDR3. V is TRBV20-1 and J is TRBJ2-7; no firm D call. The germline CDR1 and CDR2 sequences are DFQATT and SNEGSKA (reference sequence). CDR3 size: 11 residues. V was clipped by 0 bases and J by 3 bases, with 3 bases between them. This CDR3 is CSARDSYEQYF. CDR3 sequence (DNA): TGCAGTGCTAGAGACAGCTACGAGCAGTACTTC.

The rearrangement uses TRBV15 and TRBJ1-1, with D unclear. The CDR3 spans 18 residues. Trimming cost V 0 bases and J 0 bases, with 17 bases left between them. CDR1 and CDR2 from the germline V gene are LNHNV and YYDKDF (reference sequence). The CDR3 bases are TGTGCCACCAGCAGAGATCACCCCCTGAACACCTTGAACACTGAAGCTTTCTTT. Its translation: CATSRDHPLNTLNTEAFF. Together with reference TRBV15 and TRBJ1-1, the CDR3 gives the full variable domain: DAMVIQNPRYQVTQFGKPVTLSCSQTLNHNVMYWYQQKSSQAPKLLFHYYDKDFNNEADTPDNFQSRRPNTSFCFLDIRSPGLGDTAMYLCATSRDHPLNTLNTEAFFGQGTRLTVV.

The chain combines TRBV11-2 with TRBJ2-7; perhaps TRBD2 as D (7 bases). Trimming removed 1 base at V and 4 bases at J, with 11 bases between. This CDR3 has 14 residues. Germline V gene sequence: CDR1 SGHAT, CDR2 FQNNGV. In DNA form, the CDR3 reads TGTGCCAGCAGCTTAGGGGGGGGCCCTTACGAGCAGTACTTC. Protein product: CASSLGGGPYEQYF.

The chain carries TRBV5-1 and TRBJ2-7; 8 nucleotides line up with TRBD2. Germline-derived CDR1 and CDR2 are SGHRS and YFSETQ. J lost 2 bases, V lost 0 bases, and 13 bases had no gene match. The CDR3 consists of 18 residues. CDR3 nucleotide sequence: TGCGCCAGCAGCTTGGTGATAGCGGGGCGATCCTCCACCTACGAGCAGTACTTC. Its protein product is CASSLVIAGRSSTYEQYF. The full variable domain, rest sourced from reference TRBV5-1 and TRBJ2-7, is KAGVTQTPRYLIKTRGQQVTLSCSPISGHRSVSWYQQTPGQGLQFLFEYFSETQRNKGNFPGRFSGRQFSNSRSEMNVSTLELGDSALYLCASSLVIAGRSSTYEQYFGPGTRLTVT.

V is TRBV5-1 and J is TRBJ1-2; 7 bases line up with TRBD1. Germline V CDR1 and CDR2: SGHRS, YFSETQ. The trim removed 3 bases at V and 2 bases at J, leaving 1 base unmatched. The CDR3 extends over 13 amino acids. The CDR3, as DNA: TGCGCCAGCAGCTCGGGACAGAACTATGGCTACACCTTC. Protein sequence: CASSSGQNYGYTF.

Only a few counts were recorded for this clone. The CDR3 is CASSLQRGGRNEQFF. In DNA form, the CDR3 reads TGTGCCAGCAGCCTTCAGCGGGGGGGCCGTAATGAGCAGTTCTTC. This chain connects TRBV4-2 to TRBJ2-1; the match to TRBD2 covers 10 bases. V shed 4 bases, J shed 7 bases, and the junction held 7 bases outside the gene matches. The CDR3 totals 15 residues. Germline CDR1 is LGHNA and CDR2 is YNFKEQ.